This T cell receptor (beta chain) was captured in a study of breast tumors, draining lymph nodes, adjacent tissues. TCRdb fed the multiplex PCR reads into MiXCR, producing one record per CDR3 protein. The sample consists of some 100,000 distinct CDR3 sequences, around 21% of them appearing once. This clonotype showed up many times. Breast cancer patients provided tissue from their axillary draining lymph nodes. Trimming at V came to 10 bases and at J to 5 bases, leaving 11 bases not matched to a gene. Germline values: CDR1 MNHNS, CDR2 SASEGT. This CDR3 region has 13 residues. The sequenced sample was axillary lymph node tissue. The receptor's source is a female donor with breast cancer. Some clones in this sample may be carry-over from other donors' samples. The chain joins TRBV6-1 to TRBJ2-7; 7 nucleotides line up with TRBD2. The CDR3 spells CATATSYLDEQYF. For the CDR3, the DNA is TGTGCCACTGCGACTAGCTACCTCGACGAGCAGTACTTC.